This T cell receptor (beta chain) appears in the sequencing data of a study of T cells in localized non-small cell lung cancer. General study points: Uninvolved nearby lung showed the greatest T cell clonality, exceeding that found in tumor.

The protocol was immunoSEQ multiplex PCR, while the TCRdb copy is restricted to in-frame clones and leaves out a portion. This sample has about 1,600 clones, with 25% found just once. It was adjacent lung free of atypia that was taken, at least 2 cm from the tumor margin. Germline V gene data show CDR1 as KGHSH and CDR2 as LQKENI. CDR3 length: 15 residues. V shed 5 bases and J shed 2 bases, with 16 bases lying between them. As for this clone: Its specificity is not known.

The input for sequencing was normal lung tissue next to the tumor, taken before any cancer treatment. The chain is built from TRBV18 and TRBJ2-7; D may match TRBD1 or TRBD2 (5 bases each). The sequence was obtained from a male donor aged 60 or over with stage II lung adenocarcinoma. Here the CDR3 reads CASSAGATATYEQYF. The CDR3 coding sequence is TGTGCCAGCTCAGCCGGGGCAACGGCCACCTACGAGCAGTACTTC. The complete variable domain, with remaining parts taken from reference TRBV18 and TRBJ2-7, reads NAGVMQNPRHLVRRRGQEARLRCSPMKGHSHVYWYRQLPEEGLKFMVYLQKENIIDESGMPKERFSAEFPKEGPSILRIQQVVRGDSAAYFCASSAGATATYEQYFGPGTRLTVT.